One sample yielded the 24 T cell receptor beta chains listed below, sequenced in a study of blood T cell repertoires in COVID-19. Clones were sequenced by immunoSEQ multiplex PCR, and TCRdb holds only the in-frame ones, with some missing. The sample includes roughly 100,000 clones, 79% of them seen just once. The sample was peripheral blood. Receptors were obtained from an elderly woman with active or convalescent COVID-19.

The rearrangement uses TRBV6-5 and TRBJ2-3, with unresolved D. V was cut by 10 bases and J by 2 bases, with 13 bases left in between. In germline, CDR1 is MNHEY, CDR2 SVGAGI. The length of the CDR3 is 13 residues. The CDR3, as DNA: TGTGCCATCAGCTCTATAGTCACAGATACGCAGTATTTT. The encoded protein is CAISSIVTDTQYF.

This clone was counted once. The chain recombines TRBV4-3 with TRBJ2-2; D not resolved. From germline, CDR1 is LGHNA and CDR2 YSLEER. Trimming took 6 bases from V and 6 from J, leaving 8 bases between them. The CDR3 is 12 residues long. Here the CDR3 reads CASSPFAGELFF. The DNA of the CDR3 is TGCGCCAGCAGTCCCTTCGCCGGGGAGCTGTTTTTT.

This clone was counted once. The chain has TRBV6-6 and TRBJ2-7, with a weak D call TRBD2 (5 bases). The length of the CDR3 is 14 residues. The germline V and J ends were trimmed by 7 bases and 0 bases, with 13 bases remaining between them. From germline, CDR1 is MNHNY and CDR2 SVGAGI (reference sequence). CDR3 amino acids: CASTPPGGSYEQYF. The CDR3 DNA is TGTGCCAGCACCCCCCCAGGAGGCTCCTACGAGCAGTACTTC.

The gene calls are TRBV29-1 and TRBJ2-7; 15 nucleotides match TRBD2. This CDR3 comprises 16 residues. Losses at the gene ends were 7 bases for V and 2 bases for J; bases not matched to a gene: 9. Germline V gene sequence: CDR1 SQVTM, CDR2 ANQGSEA. The CDR3 reads CSASGLAGGPPYEQYF. The DNA of the CDR3 is TGCAGCGCCAGCGGACTAGCGGGAGGGCCCCCCTACGAGCAGTACTTC.

For this clone: A junction end diverges from the germline sequence, so it may reflect a read error. This chain joins TRBV5-1 and TRBJ2-3, with 7 bases lining up with TRBD2. The CDR3 runs 14 residues. Germline V gene lookup returns CDR1 SGHRS and CDR2 YFSETQ. The DNA for the CDR3 is TGTGCCAGCAGCTCACTAGCGCCTACAGATACGCAGTATTTT. This gives the protein CASSSLAPTDTQYF.

The V gene is TRBV1, the J gene TRBJ1-1; the D call TRBD1 from the table was never checked on the DNA. TRBV1 is labeled a pseudogene. The CDR3 is 14 residues long. This CDR3 is CTSSRGGDGTEAFF. DNA of the CDR3: TGCACCAGCAGCCGTGGGGGCGATGGCACTGAAGCTTTCTTT.

The chain joins TRBV5-1 to TRBJ2-7, with TRBD2 identical over 10 bases. The J segment lost 9 bases and the V segment lost 0 bases, leaving 15 bases of the junction unmatched. In germline, CDR1 is SGHRS, CDR2 YFSETQ. This CDR3 is built from 17 residues. The CDR3 sequence is CASSLGGNLAGENPQYF. The DNA for the CDR3 is TGCGCCAGCAGCTTGGGGGGGAACCTAGCGGGAGAGAACCCGCAGTACTTC.

This chain joins TRBV19 and TRBJ2-7, with 8 bases that match TRBD1. Germline V gene sequence: CDR1 LNHDA, CDR2 SQIVND (reference sequence). V shed 3 bases, J shed 5 bases, and the junction held 15 bases outside the gene matches. This CDR3 comprises 17 residues. The CDR3 region is CASSIGSGRTGTHEQYF. In DNA, the CDR3 is TGTGCCAGTAGTATTGGTAGCGGACGGACAGGGACCCACGAGCAGTACTTC. Full variable domain (outside the CDR3, taken from reference TRBV19 and TRBJ2-7): DGGITQSPKYLFRKEGQNVTLSCEQNLNHDAMYWYRQDPGQGLRLIYYSQIVNDFQKGDIAEGYSVSREKKESFPLTVTSAQKNPTAFYLCASSIGSGRTGTHEQYFGPGTRLTVT.

This chain links TRBV19 with TRBJ2-1, with TRBD2 matching over 8 bases. Germline CDR1 LNHDA, CDR2 SQIVND (reference sequence). The CDR3 runs 20 residues. Losses at the gene ends were 5 bases for V and 4 bases for J; bases not matched to a gene: 22. The CDR3 DNA is TGTGCCAGTAGTGTTGGGCTAGCGGGTGACCCCATGCCCTTTTACAATGAGCAGTTCTTC. Amino acid sequence: CASSVGLAGDPMPFYNEQFF.

The chain combines TRBV4-1 with TRBJ2-7; 11 nucleotides match TRBD1. The germline CDR1 and CDR2 sequences are MGHRA and YSYEKL. The CDR3 length is 17 residues. V was clipped by 3 bases and J by 7 bases; unmatched bases: 14. The CDR3: CASSQPLSGQGAGEQYF. The DNA for the CDR3 is TGCGCCAGCAGCCAGCCGCTAAGCGGACAGGGGGCTGGGGAGCAGTACTTC.

This chain connects TRBV28 to TRBJ2-5, with D uncertain. The V end was cut by 5 bases, the J end by 2 bases, with 6 bases between. This CDR3 region has 12 residues. The germline CDR1 and CDR2 sequences are MDHEN and SYDVKM. CDR3 in DNA: TGTGCCAGCAGTCTATTACAAGAGACCCAGTACTTC. Translation gives CASSLLQETQYF.

This clone appeared a few times. J is TRBJ2-7 and V is TRBV6-4, with a tentative D call TRBD1 (6 bases). Trimming took 0 bases from V and 3 from J, leaving 12 bases between them. The CDR3 runs to 15 residues. Per the germline V gene, CDR1 is MRHNA and CDR2 is SNTAGT. CDR3 sequence: CASSDSRQEFYEQYF. DNA of the CDR3: TGTGCCAGCAGTGACTCAAGACAGGAGTTCTACGAGCAGTACTTC.

The genes are TRBV15 and TRBJ1-1; D gene uncertain. Trimming removed 5 bases from V and 5 bases from J, with 12 bases in between. Germline CDR1 reads LNHNV; CDR2 reads YYDKDF (reference sequence). The CDR3 is made up of 13 amino acids. The CDR3 region has the DNA TGTGCCACCAGCTTGGTCCCTCGGACTGAAGCTTTCTTT. Translated, it gives CATSLVPRTEAFF.

The chain recombines TRBV5-8 with TRBJ1-5, with 7 bases matching TRBD1. J lost 0 bases, V lost 0 bases, and 6 bases had no gene match. Germline V gene lookup returns CDR1 SGHTS and CDR2 YDEGEE. CDR3 length: 17 amino acids. The DNA of the CDR3 is TGTGCCAGCAGCTTGGTCGACAGGGTCTATAGCAATCAGCCCCAGCATTTT. Protein sequence: CASSLVDRVYSNQPQHF.

This chain connects TRBV5-1 to TRBJ2-7; 7 bases align to TRBD2. Trimming cost V 4 bases and J 1 base; bases outside gene matches: 5. The CDR3 has 14 amino acids. Germline-derived CDR1 and CDR2 are SGHRS and YFSETQ. The CDR3 nucleotides read TGCGCCAGCAGCCCACTAGCGACGTCCTACGAGCAGTACTTC. It translates to CASSPLATSYEQYF.

This chain links TRBV19 with TRBJ2-1; 9 nucleotides line up with TRBD2. CDR1 and CDR2 (germline): LNHDA, SQIVND (reference sequence). The length of the CDR3 is 16 residues. The trim removed 6 bases at V and 9 bases at J, leaving 15 bases unmatched. CDR3 residues: CASSKARASGISEQFF. DNA of the CDR3: TGTGCCAGTAGCAAGGCCCGGGCTAGCGGGATATCTGAGCAGTTCTTC.

The chain links TRBV10-3 to TRBJ2-7; TRBD1 is a possible D gene (6 bases). Between the trimmed V and J ends, which lost 2 bases and 2 bases, there was a span of 10 bases. Germline values: CDR1 ENHRY, CDR2 SYGVKD. The length of the CDR3 is 14 residues. The CDR3 sequence is CAISERQGPYEQYF. For the CDR3, the DNA is TGTGCCATCAGTGAGCGGCAGGGGCCCTACGAGCAGTACTTC.

The genes are TRBV6-5 and TRBJ1-4; the D is unclear. The CDR3 runs 14 residues. The ends were cut back, 7 bases at V and 4 bases at J, with 13 bases in the middle. Germline CDR1 and CDR2: MNHEY and SVGAGI. CDR3 loop: CASISGSRNEKLFF. CDR3 nucleotides: TGTGCCAGCATCAGCGGCAGTCGTAATGAAAAACTGTTTTTT.

This sequence joins TRBV10-3 and TRBJ2-1; perhaps TRBD2 as D (6 bases). V lost 10 bases, J lost 7 bases, and 14 bases lay in between. This CDR3 region has 12 residues. Germline V gives CDR1 ENHRY, CDR2 SYGVKD. The CDR3 bases are TGTGCCACCCGGGACTCCGGGAATGAGCAGTTCTTC. Translated, it gives CATRDSGNEQFF.

The V call is TRBV4-1, the J call TRBJ2-5; maybe TRBD2 (6 bases). This CDR3 spans 14 amino acids. Per germline, CDR1 MGHRA and CDR2 YSYEKL. V gave up 4 bases and J gave up 5 bases, with 14 bases separating them. The CDR3 reads CASSPPGVGETQYF. The CDR3 nucleotides read TGCGCCAGCAGCCCCCCGGGAGTAGGGGAGACCCAGTACTTC.

The chain links TRBV19 to TRBJ2-5; TRBD1 matches at 7 bases. The CDR3 sequence is 14 residues long. CDR1 LNHDA and CDR2 SQIVND come from the germline V gene (reference sequence). V shed 6 bases, J shed 1 base, and the junction held 5 bases outside the gene matches. The CDR3 DNA is TGTGCCAGTAGCCAGGGACAGATCCAAGAGACCCAGTACTTC. It encodes CASSQGQIQETQYF.

The chain links TRBV28 to TRBJ1-5; no definite D call. The CDR3 totals 14 residues. Germline values: CDR1 MDHEN, CDR2 SYDVKM. V was clipped by 2 bases and J by 6 bases, with 11 bases between them. CDR3 residues: CASSLPGEGQPQHF. CDR3 in DNA: TGTGCCAGCAGTTTACCCGGGGAAGGTCAGCCCCAGCATTTT.

The chain employs TRBV5-8 and TRBJ1-6; D is ambiguous. The CDR3 is 13 amino acids. Germline CDR1 and CDR2: SGHTS and YDEGEE. With 0 bases removed from V and 8 bases from J, the gap between germline ends came to 6 bases. DNA of the CDR3: TGTGCCAGCAGCTTGGACAGATATTCACCCCTCCACTTT. This gives the protein CASSLDRYSPLHF.

The chain uses TRBV5-1 and TRBJ2-7, with D possibly being TRBD2 (6 bases). Per germline, CDR1 SGHRS and CDR2 YFSETQ. The CDR3 contains 16 residues. The ends were cut back, 0 bases at V and 5 bases at J, with 18 bases in the middle. CDR3 sequence (DNA): TGCGCCAGCAGCTTGGAGGTACGGGGGAGGTTCGACGAGCAGTACTTC. Its translation is CASSLEVRGRFDEQYF.